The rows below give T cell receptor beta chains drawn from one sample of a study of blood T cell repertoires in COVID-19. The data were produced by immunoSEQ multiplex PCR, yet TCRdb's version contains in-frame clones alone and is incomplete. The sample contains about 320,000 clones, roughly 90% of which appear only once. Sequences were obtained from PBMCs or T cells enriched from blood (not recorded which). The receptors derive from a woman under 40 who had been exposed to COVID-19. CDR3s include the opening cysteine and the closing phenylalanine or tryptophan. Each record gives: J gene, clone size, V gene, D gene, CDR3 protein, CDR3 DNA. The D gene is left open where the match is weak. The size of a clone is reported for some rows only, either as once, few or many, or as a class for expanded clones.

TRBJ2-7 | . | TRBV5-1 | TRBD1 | CASSPGQGAYEQYF | TGCGCCAGCAGCCCGGGACAGGGGGCCTACGAGCAGTACTTC
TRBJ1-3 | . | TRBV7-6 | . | CASTLHPPPYSGNTIYF | TGTGCCAGCACCCTCCACCCCCCACCCTACTCTGGAAACACCATATATTTT
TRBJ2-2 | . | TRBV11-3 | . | CASSWKGSGELFF | TGTGCCAGCAGCTGGAAGGGGTCCGGGGAGCTGTTTTTT
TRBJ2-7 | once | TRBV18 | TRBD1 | CASSPEGPTGGPYEQYF | TGTGCCAGCTCACCCGAGGGGCCGACAGGGGGCCCCTACGAGCAGTACTTC
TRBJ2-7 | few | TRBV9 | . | CASSRGEDLGEQYF | TGTGCCAGCAGCCGCGGGGAGGATTTGGGCGAGCAGTACTTC
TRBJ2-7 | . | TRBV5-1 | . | CASSLERQGNSYEQYF | TGCGCCAGCAGCTTGGAGAGGCAGGGGAACTCCTACGAGCAGTACTTC
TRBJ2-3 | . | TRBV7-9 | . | CASSLGRSTDTQYF | TGTGCCAGCAGCTTAGGTCGGAGCACAGATACGCAGTATTTT
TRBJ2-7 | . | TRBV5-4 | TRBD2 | CASSLELAGENEQYF | TGTGCCAGCAGCTTGGAACTAGCGGGGGAGAACGAGCAGTACTTC
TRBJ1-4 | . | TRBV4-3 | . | CASSHRQEPNEKLFF | TGCGCCAGCAGCCACCGACAGGAACCAAATGAAAAACTGTTTTTT
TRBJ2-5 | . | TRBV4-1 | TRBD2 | CASSQESSGGAQETQYF | TGCGCCAGCAGCCAAGAATCTAGCGGGGGGGCCCAGGAGACCCAGTACTTC
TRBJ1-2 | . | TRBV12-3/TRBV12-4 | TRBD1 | CASSSLTGYGYTF | TGTGCCAGCAGCTCGTTGACAGGGTATGGCTACACCTTC
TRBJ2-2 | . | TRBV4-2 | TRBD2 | CASSQEGGTNTGELFF | TGTGCCAGCAGCCAAGAGGGGGGGACGAACACCGGGGAGCTGTTTTTT
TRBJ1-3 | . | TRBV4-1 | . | CASSQGLSSGNTIYF | TGCGCCAGCAGCCAAGGACTGAGCTCTGGAAACACCATATATTTT
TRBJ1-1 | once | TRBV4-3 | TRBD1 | CASSQGQGGTEAFF | TGCGCCAGCAGCCAAGGACAGGGAGGCACTGAAGCTTTCTTT
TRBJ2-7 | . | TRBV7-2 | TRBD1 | CASSAGTGFYEQYF | TGTGCCAGCAGCGCCGGGACAGGTTTCTACGAGCAGTACTTC
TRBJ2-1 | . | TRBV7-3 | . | CASSSFHRERDEQFF | TGTGCCAGCAGCTCATTCCACAGGGAACGGGATGAGCAGTTCTTC
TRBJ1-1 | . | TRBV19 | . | CASSTGMWTNTEAFF | TGTGCCAGTAGTACAGGGATGTGGACGAACACTGAAGCTTTCTTT
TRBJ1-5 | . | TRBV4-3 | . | CASSRGQGNNQPQHF | TGCGCCAGCAGCCGGGGGCAGGGGAACAATCAGCCCCAGCATTTT
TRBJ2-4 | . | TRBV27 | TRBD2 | CASSFGGAQNIQYF | TGTGCCAGCAGTTTCGGGGGGGCCCAAAACATTCAGTACTTC
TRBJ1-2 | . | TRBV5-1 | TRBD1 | CASSYDRVDGYTF | TGCGCCAGCAGCTACGACAGGGTGGATGGCTACACCTTC
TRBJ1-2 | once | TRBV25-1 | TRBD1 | CASRGQGHRGYTF | TGTGCCAGCAGGGGACAGGGGCACAGAGGCTACACCTTC
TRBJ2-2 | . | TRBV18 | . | CASSPPSWPGELFF | TGTGCCAGCTCACCACCCTCCTGGCCCGGGGAGCTGTTTTTT
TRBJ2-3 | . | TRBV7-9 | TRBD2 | CASSLRLAGGTDTQYF | TGTGCCAGCAGCTTGCGACTAGCGGGGGGCACAGATACGCAGTATTTT
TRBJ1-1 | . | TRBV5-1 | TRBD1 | CASSLGQANTEAFF | TGCGCCAGCAGCCTGGGACAGGCGAACACTGAAGCTTTCTTT
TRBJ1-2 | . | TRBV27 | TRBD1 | CASSLKGALGYTF | TGTGCCAGCAGTTTAAAGGGGGCGCTTGGCTACACCTTC
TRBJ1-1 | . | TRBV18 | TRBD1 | CASSPRTGGDTEAFF | TGTGCCAGCTCACCTAGGACAGGGGGGGACACTGAAGCTTTCTTT
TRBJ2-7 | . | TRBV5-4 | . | CASSSYRGSEQYF | TGTGCCAGCAGCTCCTACCGGGGAAGCGAGCAGTACTTC
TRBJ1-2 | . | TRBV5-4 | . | CASSLRQGHGYTF | TGTGCCAGCAGCTTGCGTCAGGGGCATGGCTACACCTTC
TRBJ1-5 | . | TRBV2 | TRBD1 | CASSATGANSNQPQHF | TGTGCCAGCAGTGCGACAGGGGCCAATAGCAATCAGCCCCAGCATTTT
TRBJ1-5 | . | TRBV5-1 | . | CASSVKGDQPQHF | TGCGCCAGCAGCGTAAAGGGGGATCAGCCCCAGCATTTT
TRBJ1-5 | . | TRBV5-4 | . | CASSPPSSGVSNQPQHF | TGTGCCAGCAGCCCGCCCTCCAGCGGGGTGAGCAATCAGCCCCAGCATTTT
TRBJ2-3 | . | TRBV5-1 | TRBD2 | CASKAGGLGDTQYF | TGCGCCAGCAAAGCGGGGGGGCTGGGTGATACGCAGTATTTT
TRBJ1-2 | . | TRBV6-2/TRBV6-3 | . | CASSYWVTRLRNGYTF | TGTGCCAGCAGTTACTGGGTAACAAGGTTGAGGAATGGCTACACCTTC
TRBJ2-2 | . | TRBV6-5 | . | CAGRTGNTGELFF | TGTGCCGGCCGTACAGGGAACACCGGGGAGCTGTTTTTT
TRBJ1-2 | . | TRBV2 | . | CASSEAFRRIPYGYTF | TGTGCCAGCAGTGAAGCGTTTCGTAGAATCCCCTATGGCTACACCTTC
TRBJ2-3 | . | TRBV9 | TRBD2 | CASSALAGITQYF | TGTGCCAGCAGCGCCCTAGCGGGGATTACGCAGTATTTT
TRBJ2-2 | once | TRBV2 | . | CASSEVGLGTGELFF | TGTGCCAGCAGTGAAGTGGGGCTGGGGACCGGGGAGCTGTTTTTT
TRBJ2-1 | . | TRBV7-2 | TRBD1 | CASSFNGQGRYEQFF | TGTGCCAGCAGCTTTAATGGACAGGGGAGGTATGAGCAGTTCTTC
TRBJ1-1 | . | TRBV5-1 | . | CASSLSRGFEAFF | TGCGCCAGCAGCTTAAGTCGGGGATTTGAAGCTTTCTTT
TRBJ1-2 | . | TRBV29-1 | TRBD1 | CSVVGSDRGPGYTF | TGCAGCGTGGTGGGATCGGACAGGGGGCCTGGCTACACCTTC
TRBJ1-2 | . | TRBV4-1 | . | CASSRYVGGTYGYTF | TGCGCCAGCAGCCGATACGTCGGGGGTACATATGGCTACACCTTC
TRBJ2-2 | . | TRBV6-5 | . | CASSYGRELFF | TGTGCCAGCAGTTATGGCCGGGAGCTGTTTTTT
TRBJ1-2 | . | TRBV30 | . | CAWKRQANYTF | TGTGCCTGGAAAAGACAGGCTAACTACACCTTC
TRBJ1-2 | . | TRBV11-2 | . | CASSLPRRTENYGYTF | TGTGCCAGCAGCTTACCCCGTAGGACAGAAAACTATGGCTACACCTTC
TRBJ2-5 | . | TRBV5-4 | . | CASSFRDTQETQYF | TGTGCCAGCAGCTTCCGGGACACTCAAGAGACCCAGTACTTC
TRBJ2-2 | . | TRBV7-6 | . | CASSLGAGTGELFF | TGTGCCAGCAGCTTAGGGGCGGGCACCGGGGAGCTGTTTTTT
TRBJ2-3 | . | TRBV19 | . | CASMETASTDTQYF | TGTGCCAGTATGGAGACAGCTAGCACAGATACGCAGTATTTT
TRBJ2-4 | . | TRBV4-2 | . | CASSQEMRGFGNIQYF | TGTGCCAGCAGCCAAGAGATGAGAGGGTTCGGGAACATTCAGTACTTC
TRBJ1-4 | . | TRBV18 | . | CASSRRQGNEKLFF | TGTGCCAGCTCACGAAGGCAGGGTAATGAAAAACTGTTTTTT
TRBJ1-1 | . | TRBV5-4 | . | CASSLEGGTLNTEAFF | TGTGCCAGCAGCTTGGAAGGGGGTACGTTGAACACTGAAGCTTTCTTT